This T cell receptor beta chain was sequenced in a study of T-cell reconstitution after alpha-beta-depleted transplantation in children (dated by TCRdb to the mid-2010s). For context, the study as a whole: The study quantitatively tracked T-cell immune reconstitution after TCRalphabeta/CD19-depleted allogeneic hematopoietic cell transplantation in children using TCR repertoire profiling.

As for this clonotype: Its binding antigen is unknown. Base qualities are not provided; no much larger clone lies one nucleotide away.

The library relied on PCR. The listed sequencing device is Illumina HiSeq 2500. TCR libraries were prepared with molecular barcoding, using unique molecular identifiers to normalize TCRbeta repertoire quantification. TCRdb took the public reads, trimmed them with fastp at Q25, ran MiXCR for clone calling and kept in-frame beta chains. Rows are combined by CDR3 protein, so each entry shows the most common genes and DNA. The sample includes 380,000 or so distinct CDR3 sequences, with about an eighth observed a single time. Of the sample, roughly 4.3% is held by the ten largest clones. The receptor was derived from a human donor who donated a stem cell graft to a child with Fanconi anemia. The material sequenced was PBMCs, taken from the stem cell graft.

The CDR3 here reads CSVVESTNEKLFF. The base sequence is TGCAGCGTTGTCGAATCAACTAATGAAAAACTGTTTTTT. This sequence uses TRBV29-1 and TRBJ1-4; the D gene assignment is ambiguous. Sequences SQVTM (CDR1) and ANQGSEA (CDR2) are obtained from the germline V gene. CDR3 length: 13 amino acids, cysteine to phenylalanine. Only the CDR3 region is kept as DNA, spanning 39 bases read in frame from base 1. V and J are truncated by 4 bases and 0 bases respectively, leaving an intervening sequence of 6 bases.